The 31 T cell receptor beta chains presented below share a single source sample, sequenced in a study of blood T cell repertoires in COVID-19. Sequencing was performed with immunoSEQ multiplex PCR; in TCRdb, only in-frame clones are kept and a portion is missing. The sample consists of hundreds of thousands of clones, around 88% of them appearing once. Sequenced material: peripheral blood. These receptors came from a man older than 75 with acute or convalescent COVID-19.

The chain joins TRBV4-2 to TRBJ2-2; 9 bases fit TRBD1. With 3 bases clipped from V and 7 bases from J, the junction kept 6 bases outside the gene matches. Germline V gene sequence: CDR1 LGHNA, CDR2 YNFKEQ. The CDR3 is 15 amino acids. CDR3 in DNA: TGTGCCAGCAGCCATGGGGACAGGGATGACGGGGAGCTGTTTTTT. Protein: CASSHGDRDDGELFF.

The J gene is TRBJ2-1, the V gene TRBV24-1, with D perhaps matching TRBD2 (6 bases). CDR3 length: 16 residues. V dropped 3 bases and J dropped 3 bases, with 14 bases sitting between them. Germline V gene lookup returns CDR1 KGHDR and CDR2 SFDVKD. CDR3 sequence (DNA): TGTGCCACCAGTGATCCACTTCAGGGAGGCTACAATGAGCAGTTCTTC. It specifies CATSDPLQGGYNEQFF.

J is TRBJ1-3 and V is TRBV2, with D unclear. The V end was cut by 6 bases, the J end by 0 bases, with 12 bases between. The germline CDR1 and CDR2 sequences are SNHLY and FYNNEI. The CDR3 contains 15 residues. CDR3 DNA: TGTGCCAGCAGCCTTACAGCCGTCTCTGGAAACACCATATATTTT. Amino acids: CASSLTAVSGNTIYF.

The chain has TRBV13 and TRBJ1-2, with 8 bases lining up with TRBD1. Germline V CDR1 and CDR2: PRHDT, FYEKMQ (reference sequence). Trimming took 5 bases from V and 8 from J; bases not matched to a gene: 7. CDR3 size: 13 residues. The CDR3, as DNA: TGTGCCAGCAGCCTCGGGACAGGCGGCGGCTACACCTTC. Amino acids: CASSLGTGGGYTF.

The chain links TRBV9 to TRBJ2-2; tentative D call: TRBD1 (5 bases). CDR1 and CDR2 from the germline V gene are SGDLS and YYNGEE. V lost 4 bases, J lost 4 bases, and 11 bases lay in between. CDR3 length: 14 residues. CDR3 loop: CASSIRQLTGELFF. The CDR3 DNA sequence: TGTGCCAGCAGCATAAGACAGCTCACCGGGGAGCTGTTTTTT.

The rearrangement links TRBV6-5 to TRBJ1-3; perhaps TRBD1 as D (6 bases). The CDR3 is made up of 14 amino acids. V was cut by 5 bases and J by 0 bases, with 8 bases left in between. The germline gives CDR1 MNHEY, CDR2 SVGAGI. The CDR3 is CASSQQGSGNTIYF. The CDR3 bases are TGTGCCAGCAGTCAACAGGGCTCTGGAAACACCATATATTTT.

The chain has TRBV18 and TRBJ1-1; D is unresolved. Trimming removed 6 bases from V and 4 bases from J, with 15 bases in between. The CDR3 runs to 14 residues. The germline gives CDR1 KGHSH, CDR2 LQKENI. CDR3 in amino acids: CASSTGLPATEAFF. CDR3 DNA sequence: TGTGCCAGCTCGACTGGACTGCCAGCCACTGAAGCTTTCTTT.

This sequence joins TRBV5-1 and TRBJ1-6; TRBD1 might be the D (5 bases). This CDR3 is built from 15 residues. Germline V CDR1 and CDR2: SGHRS, YFSETQ. Trimming removed 0 bases from V and 6 bases from J, with 10 bases in between. The CDR3 DNA reads TGCGCCAGCAGCTTGGGCGGGACCTCTAATTCACCCCTCCACTTT. Its protein product is CASSLGGTSNSPLHF.

The rearrangement uses TRBV19 and TRBJ1-1, with 7 bases that match TRBD1. The CDR3 extends over 13 amino acids. In germline, CDR1 is LNHDA, CDR2 SQIVND (reference sequence). Trimming took 6 bases from V and 4 from J; bases not matched to a gene: 5. CDR3 region: CASSFDRATEAFF. Here the CDR3 DNA reads TGTGCCAGTAGCTTCGACAGGGCCACTGAAGCTTTCTTT.

The chain couples TRBV5-4 to TRBJ2-2; 9 bases are shared with TRBD2. Losses at the gene ends were 2 bases for V and 1 base for J; bases not matched to a gene: 3. The CDR3 spans 16 residues. Per the germline V gene, CDR1 is SGHNT and CDR2 is YYREEE (reference sequence). The CDR3 protein is CASSLLAGVNTGELFF. CDR3 coding DNA: TGTGCCAGCAGCTTATTAGCGGGGGTGAACACCGGGGAGCTGTTTTTT. The variable domain in full, with the rest retrieved from reference TRBV5-4 and TRBJ2-2, is ETGVTQSPTHLIKTRGQQVTLRCSSQSGHNTVSWYQQALGQGPQFIFQYYREEENGRGNFPPRFSGLQFPNYSSELNVNALELDDSALYLCASSLLAGVNTGELFFGEGSRLTVL.

The genes are TRBV19 and TRBJ2-7, with TRBD1 matching 9 bases. V lost 7 bases to trimming and J lost 4 bases; unmatched junction nucleotides: 5. Per germline, CDR1 LNHDA and CDR2 SQIVND (reference sequence). This CDR3 comprises 13 residues. CDR3 nucleotides: TGTGCCAGTACCCCGACAGGGGGTTACGAGCAGTACTTC. It specifies CASTPTGGYEQYF.

The rearrangement joins TRBV7-8 to TRBJ1-2; the match to TRBD1 covers 7 bases. CDR3 length equals 14 residues. Germline values: CDR1 SGHVS, CDR2 FQNEAQ. After removal of 3 bases from V and 3 bases from J, the junction contained 4 bases not matched to a gene. The CDR3 loop reads CASSLLTGDYGYTF. Here the CDR3 DNA reads TGTGCCAGCAGCTTGTTAACAGGGGACTATGGCTACACCTTC.

This chain uses TRBV5-1 with TRBJ2-1; TRBD2 matches 10 bases. CDR1 SGHRS and CDR2 YFSETQ come from the germline V gene. The CDR3 has 16 amino acids. Germline trimming cut 4 bases from V and 7 bases from J; bases unmatched to any gene: 11. The DNA of the CDR3 is TGCGCCAGCAGCCCGGGACTAGCGCCCCTTCGGAATGAGCAGTTCTTC. Translation gives CASSPGLAPLRNEQFF.

The chain recombines TRBV4-2 with TRBJ2-4; D might be TRBD2 (5 bases). Germline CDR1 and CDR2: LGHNA and YNFKEQ. CDR3 length: 16 residues. V lost 0 bases and J 0 bases, leaving 9 bases between the germline ends. The CDR3 DNA reads TGTGCCAGCAGCCAAGAGGCCGCGGGAGCCAAAAACATTCAGTACTTC. This gives the protein CASSQEAAGAKNIQYF.

The J gene is TRBJ2-3, the V gene TRBV9; TRBD1 matches at 10 bases. The CDR3 covers 15 residues. The V gene end was trimmed by 4 bases and the J gene end by 3 bases; junction bases not matched to a gene: 5. CDR1 and CDR2 from the germline V gene are SGDLS and YYNGEE. CDR3 protein: CASSLGQGITDTQYF. The DNA of the CDR3 is TGTGCCAGCAGCTTGGGACAGGGGATTACAGATACGCAGTATTTT. The whole variable domain, filled in from reference TRBV9 and TRBJ2-3, reads DSGVTQTPKHLITATGQRVTLRCSPRSGDLSVYWYQQSLDQGLQFLIQYYNGEERAKGNILERFSAQQFPDLHSELNLSSLELGDSALYFCASSLGQGITDTQYFGPGTRLTVL.

CDR3 nucleotide sequence: TGTGCCAGTAGAGGAGGGCAGGTGATTAATGAAAAACTGTTTTTT. It translates to CASRGGQVINEKLFF. The chain carries TRBV19 and TRBJ1-4; D unresolved. V was clipped by 6 bases and J by 4 bases, with 15 bases between them. Germline V gives CDR1 LNHDA, CDR2 SQIVND (reference sequence). The CDR3 is made up of 15 amino acids.

This chain links TRBV3-1 (or the pseudogene TRBV3-2) with TRBJ1-2; D perhaps matches TRBD1 (5 bases). Trimming left V 1 base short and J 5 bases short, with 14 bases between. The CDR3 runs 15 residues. Per germline, CDR1 LGHDT and CDR2 YNNKEL (reference sequence). The chain's CDR3 is CASSQGGGGMYGYTF. The CDR3 DNA follows: TGTGCCAGCAGCCAAGGGGGGGGAGGGATGTATGGCTACACCTTC.

The CDR3 sequence is CASSTGLAGAETQYF. Here the CDR3 DNA reads TGTGCCAGCAGCACGGGACTAGCGGGAGCAGAGACCCAGTACTTC. The V and J genes are TRBV7-2 and TRBJ2-5; TRBD2 agrees at 14 bases. The germline V gene has CDR1 SGHTA and CDR2 FQGNSA. The CDR3 has 15 amino acids. V gave up 5 bases and J gave up 4 bases; unmatched junction bases: 3. Full variable domain (rest looked up from reference TRBV7-2 and TRBJ2-5): GAGVSQSPSNKVTEKGKDVELRCDPISGHTALYWYRQSLGQGLEFLIYFQGNSAPDKSGLPSDRFSAERTGGSVSTLTIQRTQQEDSAVYLCASSTGLAGAETQYFGPGTRLLVL.

Concerning this clone: Other DNA sequences in this specimen translate into the identical CDR3. The genes are TRBV18 and TRBJ1-4; D is perhaps TRBD1 (6 bases). V lost 3 bases, J lost 7 bases, and 9 bases lay in between. Germline assignment: CDR1 KGHSH and CDR2 LQKENI. This CDR3 comprises 13 residues. For the CDR3, the DNA is TGTGCCAGCTCACCCAGGGGACGTGAAAAACTGTTTTTT. It codes for CASSPRGREKLFF.

The chain combines TRBV15 with TRBJ1-2; the match to TRBD1 covers 7 bases. This CDR3 has 18 amino acids. Looked up from germline, CDR1 is LNHNV and CDR2 is YYDKDF (reference sequence). V shed 0 bases and J 1 base; nucleotides not matched to a gene: 11. The CDR3 coding sequence is TGTGCCACCAGCAGAGATACCTCTAGGGGGCGAATTAACTATGGCTACACCTTC. Amino acid sequence: CATSRDTSRGRINYGYTF.

In this sample, this clone turned up once. J is TRBJ1-1 and V is TRBV4-1, with unresolved D. Germline lookup yields CDR1 MGHRA and CDR2 YSYEKL. This CDR3 has 15 residues. Trimming took off 2 bases at V and 0 bases at J, with 10 bases between the two ends. CDR3 in amino acids: CASSQLPLLNTEAFF. In DNA form, the CDR3 reads TGCGCCAGCAGCCAACTACCTCTCCTGAACACTGAAGCTTTCTTT.

The rearrangement joins TRBV2 to TRBJ2-4; perhaps TRBD1 as D (6 bases). Per germline, CDR1 SNHLY and CDR2 FYNNEI. The V end lost 5 bases, the J end lost 3 bases, and 14 bases lay between the germline ends. The CDR3 is made up of 15 amino acids. Here the CDR3 reads CASSTMTGDKNIQYF. Written as DNA, the CDR3 is TGTGCCAGCAGTACTATGACAGGAGACAAAAACATTCAGTACTTC.

This clone was seen a handful of times. CDR3 sequence reads: CASSEVAGLNTEAFF. The CDR3 DNA is TGTGCCAGCAGTGAAGTGGCAGGCTTGAACACTGAAGCTTTCTTT. V gene TRBV6-1 combines with J gene TRBJ1-1; D remains unclear. CDR3 length: 15 residues. The germline gives CDR1 MNHNS, CDR2 SASEGT. V was cut by 1 base and J by 0 bases, with 9 bases left in between.

The V and J genes are TRBV2 and TRBJ1-5; 10 positions match TRBD1. The germline CDR1 and CDR2 sequences are SNHLY and FYNNEI. This CDR3 is 15 amino acids long. The V and J ends lost 5 bases and 7 bases, in that order; junction bases with no gene match: 8. DNA of the CDR3: TGTGCCAGCAGTTCTTATGGGACAGGGGTCCAGCCCCAGCATTTT. This encodes CASSSYGTGVQPQHF.

The genes are TRBV21-1 and TRBJ1-3; the table's D call, TRBD1, has no DNA check behind it. TRBV21-1 is given as a pseudogene. The CDR3 sequence is 16 residues long. CDR3 DNA sequence: TGTGCCAGCAGCAAAGCGGGCCGAAACTGGGGAAACACCATATATTTT. Translation: CASSKAGRNWGNTIYF.

V and J are TRBV5-4 and TRBJ2-5, with TRBD1 identical over 7 bases. There are 14 residues in the CDR3. Losses at the gene ends were 4 bases for V and 2 bases for J; bases not matched to a gene: 5. Per the germline V gene, CDR1 is SGHNT and CDR2 is YYREEE (reference sequence). The DNA of the CDR3 is TGTGCCAGCAGCCAGAAGACAGGGCAAGAGACCCAGTACTTC. Residues: CASSQKTGQETQYF.

The chain joins TRBV5-6 to TRBJ2-1, with 8 bases lining up with TRBD2. Germline V lookup: CDR1 SGHDT, CDR2 YYEEEE. Losses at the gene ends were 1 base for V and 6 bases for J; bases not matched to a gene: 9. The CDR3 is 16 amino acids. The CDR3 region is CASSLKGLAGVNEQFF. The CDR3 nucleotides read TGTGCCAGCAGCTTGAAGGGCCTAGCGGGTGTCAATGAGCAGTTCTTC.

The rearrangement links TRBV2 to TRBJ1-1, with D perhaps matching TRBD1 (5 bases). Trimming took 9 bases from V and 3 from J, leaving 11 bases between them. This CDR3 contains 12 residues. From germline, CDR1 is SNHLY and CDR2 FYNNEI. This CDR3 is CARGRGDTEAFF. The CDR3 nucleotides are TGTGCCAGGGGCCGGGGGGACACTGAAGCTTTCTTT.

This chain connects TRBV5-1 to TRBJ1-1; possibly TRBD1 for D (6 bases). Looked up from germline, CDR1 is SGHRS and CDR2 is YFSETQ. Between the trimmed V and J ends, which lost 4 bases and 4 bases, there was a span of 11 bases. CDR3 length equals 13 residues. The CDR3 reads CASSRTGTTEAFF. The CDR3 nucleotides read TGCGCCAGCAGCAGAACAGGGACCACTGAAGCTTTCTTT.

This clone appeared once. The rearrangement uses TRBV11-2 and TRBJ2-7; D possibly corresponds to TRBD2 (7 bases). CDR1 and CDR2 (germline): SGHAT, FQNNGV. The CDR3 runs to 14 residues. Trimming pared 4 bases from V and 4 bases from J, leaving 14 bases between. The CDR3 loop is CASSSRRGGYEQYF. The CDR3 DNA reads as TGTGCCAGCAGCTCCAGGAGGGGGGGGTACGAGCAGTACTTC.

The chain combines TRBV19 with TRBJ2-1, with 16 bases aligning to TRBD2. The CDR3 totals 21 residues. Germline-derived CDR1 and CDR2 are LNHDA and SQIVND (reference sequence). V trimming: 5 bases; J trimming: 4 bases; junction bases outside the gene matches: 17. The CDR3 spells CASSPQPVGTSGREFYNEQFF. In DNA, the CDR3 is TGTGCCAGTAGTCCCCAGCCCGTTGGGACTAGCGGGAGGGAATTTTACAATGAGCAGTTCTTC.